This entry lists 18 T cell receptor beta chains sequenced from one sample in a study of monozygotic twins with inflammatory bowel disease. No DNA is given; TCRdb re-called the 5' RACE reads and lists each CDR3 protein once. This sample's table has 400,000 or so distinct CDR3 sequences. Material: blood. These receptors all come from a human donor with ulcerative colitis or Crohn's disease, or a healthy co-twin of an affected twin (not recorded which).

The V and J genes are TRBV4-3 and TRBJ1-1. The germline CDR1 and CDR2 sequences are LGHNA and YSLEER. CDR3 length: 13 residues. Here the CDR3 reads CASSQDPASEAFF.

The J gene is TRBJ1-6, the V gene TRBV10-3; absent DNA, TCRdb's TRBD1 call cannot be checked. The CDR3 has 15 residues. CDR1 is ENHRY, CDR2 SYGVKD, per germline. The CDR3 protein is CAISEGMTGNSPLHF.

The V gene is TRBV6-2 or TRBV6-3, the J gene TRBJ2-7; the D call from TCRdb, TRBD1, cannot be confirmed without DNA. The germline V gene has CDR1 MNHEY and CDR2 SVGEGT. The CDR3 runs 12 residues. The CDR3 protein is CASSSQAVEQYF.

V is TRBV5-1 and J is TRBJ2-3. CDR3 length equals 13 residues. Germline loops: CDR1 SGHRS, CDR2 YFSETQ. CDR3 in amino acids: CASSLAWGDTQYF.

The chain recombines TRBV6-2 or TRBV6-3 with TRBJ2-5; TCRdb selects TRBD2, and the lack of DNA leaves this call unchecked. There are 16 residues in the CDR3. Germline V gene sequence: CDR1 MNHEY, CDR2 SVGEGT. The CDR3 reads CASSSGTSGRGETQYF.

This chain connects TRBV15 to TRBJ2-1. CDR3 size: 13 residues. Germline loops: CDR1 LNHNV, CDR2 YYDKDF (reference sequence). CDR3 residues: CATSRDQGNEQFF.

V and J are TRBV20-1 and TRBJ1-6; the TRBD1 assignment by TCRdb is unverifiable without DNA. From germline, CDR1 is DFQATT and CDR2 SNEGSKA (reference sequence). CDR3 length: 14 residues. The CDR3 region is CSARGWGDDSPLHF.

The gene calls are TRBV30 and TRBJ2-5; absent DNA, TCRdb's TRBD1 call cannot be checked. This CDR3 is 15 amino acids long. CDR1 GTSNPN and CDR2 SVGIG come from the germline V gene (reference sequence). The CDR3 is CAWKEDRGRQETQYF.

CDR3 region: CASSNREGRGGELFF. The chain combines TRBV19 with TRBJ2-2; absent DNA, TCRdb's TRBD2 call cannot be checked. The CDR3 spans 15 residues. Germline V gene sequence: CDR1 LNHDA, CDR2 SQIVND (reference sequence).

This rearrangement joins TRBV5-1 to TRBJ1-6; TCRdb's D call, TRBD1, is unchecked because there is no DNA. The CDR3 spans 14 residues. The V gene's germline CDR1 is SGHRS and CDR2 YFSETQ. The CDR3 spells CASSWTGGNSPLHF.

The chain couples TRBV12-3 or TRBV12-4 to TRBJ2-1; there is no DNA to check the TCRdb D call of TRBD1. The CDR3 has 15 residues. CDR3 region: CASTWGWSSYNEQFF.

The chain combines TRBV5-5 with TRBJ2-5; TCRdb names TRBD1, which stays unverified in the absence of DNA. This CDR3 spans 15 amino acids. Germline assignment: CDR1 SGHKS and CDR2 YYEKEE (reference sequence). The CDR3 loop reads CASSFGQAPQETQYF.

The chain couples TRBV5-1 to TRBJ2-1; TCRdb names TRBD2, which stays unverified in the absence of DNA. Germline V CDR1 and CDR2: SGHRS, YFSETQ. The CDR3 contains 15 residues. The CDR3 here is CASRDGEGGYDWQFF.

The CDR3 region is CASSLLASSGNTIYF. The chain carries TRBV28 and TRBJ1-3. CDR3 length: 15 amino acids. Germline CDR1 reads MDHEN; CDR2 reads SYDVKM.

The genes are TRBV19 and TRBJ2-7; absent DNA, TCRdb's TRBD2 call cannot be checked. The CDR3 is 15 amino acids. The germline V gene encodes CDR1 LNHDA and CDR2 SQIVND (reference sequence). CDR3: CASSIPLAGSREQYF.

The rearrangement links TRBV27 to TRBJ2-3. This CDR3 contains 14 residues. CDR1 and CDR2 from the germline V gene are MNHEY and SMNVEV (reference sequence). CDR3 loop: CASSLSQFTDTQYF.

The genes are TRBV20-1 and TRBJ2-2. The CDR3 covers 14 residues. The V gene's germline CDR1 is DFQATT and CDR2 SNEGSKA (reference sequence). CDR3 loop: CSARKTANTGELFF.

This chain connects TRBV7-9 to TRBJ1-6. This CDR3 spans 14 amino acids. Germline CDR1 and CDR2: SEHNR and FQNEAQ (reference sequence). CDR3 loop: CASSQTEGGSPLHF.